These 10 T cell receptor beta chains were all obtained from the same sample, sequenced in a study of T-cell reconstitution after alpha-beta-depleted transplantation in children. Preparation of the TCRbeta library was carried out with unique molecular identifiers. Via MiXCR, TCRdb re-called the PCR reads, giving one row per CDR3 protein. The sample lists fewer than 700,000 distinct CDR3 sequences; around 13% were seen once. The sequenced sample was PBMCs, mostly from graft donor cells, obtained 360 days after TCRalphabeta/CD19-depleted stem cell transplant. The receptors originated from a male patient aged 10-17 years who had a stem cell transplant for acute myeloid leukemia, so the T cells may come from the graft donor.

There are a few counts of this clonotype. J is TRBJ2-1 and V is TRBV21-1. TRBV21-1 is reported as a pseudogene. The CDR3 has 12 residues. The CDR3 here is CASSKLCNEQFF. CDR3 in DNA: TGTGCCAGCAGCAAACTATGCAATGAGCAGTTCTTC.

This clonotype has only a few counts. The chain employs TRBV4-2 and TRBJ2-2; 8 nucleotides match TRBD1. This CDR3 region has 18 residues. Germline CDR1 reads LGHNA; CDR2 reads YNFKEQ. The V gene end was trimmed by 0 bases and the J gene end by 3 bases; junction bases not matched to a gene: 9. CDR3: CASSQDTLGQGYTGELFF. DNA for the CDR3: TGTGCCAGCAGCCAAGATACCTTAGGACAGGGATACACCGGGGAGCTGTTTTTT.

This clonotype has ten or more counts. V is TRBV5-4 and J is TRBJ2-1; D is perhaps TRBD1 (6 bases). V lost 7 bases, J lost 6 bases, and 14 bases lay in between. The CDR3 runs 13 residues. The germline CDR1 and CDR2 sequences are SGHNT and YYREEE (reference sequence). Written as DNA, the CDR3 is TGTGCCAGCCGCAAACAGGGCGCCAATGAGCAGTTCTTC. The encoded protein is CASRKQGANEQFF.

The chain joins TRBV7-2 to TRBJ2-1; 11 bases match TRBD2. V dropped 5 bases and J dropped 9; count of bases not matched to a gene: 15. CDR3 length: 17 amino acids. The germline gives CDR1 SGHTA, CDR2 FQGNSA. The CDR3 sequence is CASSARTSGQYGGEQFF. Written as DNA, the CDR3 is TGTGCCAGCAGCGCGCGGACTAGCGGGCAATACGGGGGTGAGCAGTTCTTC.

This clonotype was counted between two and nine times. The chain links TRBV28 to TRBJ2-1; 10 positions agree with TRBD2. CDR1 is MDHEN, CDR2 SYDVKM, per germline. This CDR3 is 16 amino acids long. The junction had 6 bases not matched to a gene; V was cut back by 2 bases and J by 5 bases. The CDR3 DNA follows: TGTGCCAGCAGTTTACTAACTAGCGGGGACAACAATGAGCAGTTCTTC. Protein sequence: CASSLLTSGDNNEQFF.

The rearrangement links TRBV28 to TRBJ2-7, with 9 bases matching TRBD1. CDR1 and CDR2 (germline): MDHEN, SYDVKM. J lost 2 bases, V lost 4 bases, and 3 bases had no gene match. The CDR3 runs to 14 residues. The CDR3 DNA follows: TGTGCCAGCAGTTGGACAGGGGAAACCTACGAGCAGTACTTC. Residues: CASSWTGETYEQYF.

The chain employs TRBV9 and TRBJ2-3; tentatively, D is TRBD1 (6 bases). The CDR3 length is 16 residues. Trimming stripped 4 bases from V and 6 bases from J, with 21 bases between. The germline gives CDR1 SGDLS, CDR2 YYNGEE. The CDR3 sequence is CASSSPSGTLSDTQYF. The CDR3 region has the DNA TGTGCCAGCAGCTCCCCGTCGGGGACATTATCGGATACGCAGTATTTT.

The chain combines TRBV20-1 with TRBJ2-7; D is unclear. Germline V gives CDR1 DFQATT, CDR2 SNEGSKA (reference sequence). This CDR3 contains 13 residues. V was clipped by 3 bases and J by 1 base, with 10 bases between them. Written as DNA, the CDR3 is TGCAGTGCTAGGCCCTTCAATTCCTACGAGCAGTACTTC. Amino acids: CSARPFNSYEQYF.

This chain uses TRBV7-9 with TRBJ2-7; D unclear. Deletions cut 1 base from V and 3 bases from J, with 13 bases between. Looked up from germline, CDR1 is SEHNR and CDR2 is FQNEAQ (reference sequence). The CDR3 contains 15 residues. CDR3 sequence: CASSLESPPRYEQYF. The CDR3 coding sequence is TGTGCCAGCAGCTTAGAGTCCCCGCCCCGCTACGAGCAGTACTTC.

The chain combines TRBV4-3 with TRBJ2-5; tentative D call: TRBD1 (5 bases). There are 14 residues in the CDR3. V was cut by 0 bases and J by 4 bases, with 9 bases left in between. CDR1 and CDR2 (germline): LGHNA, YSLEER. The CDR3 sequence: CASSQESGRETQYF. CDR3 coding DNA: TGCGCCAGCAGCCAAGAATCAGGGCGAGAGACCCAGTACTTC.